The 15 T cell receptor beta chains presented below share a single source sample, sequenced in a study of T cells in Graves' hyperthyroidism and ophthalmopathy. RNA transcripts provided the source from which TCR beta CDR3 regions were amplified. RT-PCR in the first round (using the HTBI primer set) targeted the TCR CDR3. TCRdb re-analysed the multiplex PCR reads in MiXCR, keeping a single row per CDR3 protein. Here the sample spans roughly 380,000 distinct CDR3 sequences, approximately 14% being singletons. Sequencing was done on a sample of blood. These TCRs come from a woman aged 60-70 years with Graves' hyperthyroidism.

This clonotype was recorded at least ten times. The chain employs TRBV20-1 and TRBJ2-1; 8 bases fit TRBD2. The CDR3 runs 13 residues. V shed 1 base and J 8 bases; nucleotides not matched to a gene: 4. Germline lookup yields CDR1 DFQATT and CDR2 SNEGSKA (reference sequence). DNA for the CDR3: TGCAGTGCTAGAGGGACTAGCCGGGATGAGCAGTTCTTC. Protein sequence: CSARGTSRDEQFF.

The sample holds many counts of this clonotype. This chain links TRBV2 with TRBJ1-1; D might be TRBD1 (5 bases). This CDR3 has 13 residues. Germline assignment: CDR1 SNHLY and CDR2 FYNNEI. The CDR3 DNA sequence: TGTGCTACGGCGGGGACTGGGGGCACTGAAGCTTTCTTT. Translated, it gives CATAGTGGTEAFF.

V gene TRBV20-1 combines with J gene TRBJ2-7, with 10 bases fitting TRBD2. V lost 3 bases to trimming and J lost 5 bases; unmatched junction nucleotides: 10. This CDR3 region has 15 residues. CDR1 DFQATT and CDR2 SNEGSKA come from the germline V gene (reference sequence). This CDR3 is CSARFSGLASNEQYF. For the CDR3, the DNA is TGCAGTGCTAGGTTCTCGGGACTAGCGAGCAACGAGCAGTACTTC.

In this sample, this clonotype turned up many times. The gene calls are TRBV3-1 and TRBJ2-7, with D maybe TRBD1 (7 bases). The CDR3 has 18 residues. The V gene lost 3 bases and the J gene lost 2 bases, with 23 bases spanning the gap. In germline, CDR1 is LGHDT, CDR2 YNNKEL (reference sequence). The CDR3 nucleotides read TGTGCCAGCAGCCAGCGGGACAGACAGGGACAAATCCCCTACGAGCAGTACTTC. Protein product: CASSQRDRQGQIPYEQYF.

This clonotype occurred many times. This sequence joins TRBV11-3 and TRBJ2-5; the D is unclear. The ends were cut back, 5 bases at V and 1 base at J, with 17 bases in the middle. Germline V CDR1 and CDR2: SGHNT, YENEEA. CDR3 length: 16 amino acids. The CDR3 is CASSPRATALQETQYF. In nucleotides, the CDR3 is TGTGCCAGCAGCCCCCGGGCGACTGCTCTCCAAGAGACCCAGTACTTC.

This clonotype was counted many times. The V and J genes are TRBV27 and TRBJ2-6; possible D gene TRBD2, 5 bases. Germline V gene data show CDR1 as MNHEY and CDR2 as SMNVEV (reference sequence). The CDR3 runs 13 residues. This chain's CDR3 is CASRGPGANVLTF. The CDR3 nucleotides are TGTGCATCACGGGGTCCCGGGGCCAACGTCCTGACTTTC.

This clonotype has at least ten counts. This chain links TRBV6-4 with TRBJ2-1; D call uncertain. CDR1 is MRHNA and CDR2 is SNTAGT in the germline V gene. CDR3 size: 14 residues. Trimming took 3 bases from V and 5 from J, leaving 11 bases between them. The CDR3 protein is CASSELIENNEQFF. The CDR3 bases are TGTGCCAGCAGTGAGTTGATTGAAAACAATGAGCAGTTCTTC.

This clonotype was counted ten times or more. The CDR3 spells CASRATGGLRPQHF. The CDR3 region has the DNA TGTGCCAGCAGGGCGACAGGGGGACTGCGGCCCCAGCATTTT. This sequence joins TRBV2 and TRBJ1-5, with TRBD1 matching over 9 bases. The trim removed 6 bases at V and 9 bases at J, leaving 9 bases unmatched. Germline V CDR1 and CDR2: SNHLY, FYNNEI. The CDR3 extends over 14 amino acids.

This clonotype was detected only a few times. This chain connects TRBV5-1 to TRBJ2-3, with D perhaps matching TRBD1 or TRBD2 (5 bases each). CDR1 and CDR2 from the germline V gene are SGHRS and YFSETQ. The CDR3 has 17 amino acids. The V end lost 0 bases, the J end lost 2 bases, and 16 bases lay between the germline ends. CDR3 nucleotide sequence: TGCGCCAGCAGCTTGGGGGTAGGGACCGAGTCCACAGATACGCAGTATTTT. This gives the protein CASSLGVGTESTDTQYF.

This clonotype was counted at least ten times. The rearrangement uses TRBV28 and TRBJ1-1; D possibly corresponds to TRBD1 (5 bases). The germline gives CDR1 MDHEN, CDR2 SYDVKM. Trimming removed 1 base at V and 5 bases at J, with 11 bases between. This CDR3 spans 14 amino acids. The CDR3 DNA sequence: TGTGCCAGCAGTTTATCGGGGGGACGGACTGAAGCTTTCTTT. The encoded protein is CASSLSGGRTEAFF. The full variable domain, in which reference TRBV28 and TRBJ1-1 provide the parts outside the CDR3, is DVKVTQSSRYLVKRTGEKVFLECVQDMDHENMFWYRQDPGLGLRLIYFSYDVKMKEKGDIPEGYSVSREKKERFSLILESASTNQTSMYLCASSLSGGRTEAFFGQGTRLTVV.

This clonotype was observed at least ten times. The chain uses TRBV5-6 and TRBJ2-1; 11 positions agree with TRBD2. V shed 4 bases and J 2 bases; nucleotides not matched to a gene: 2. The CDR3 is made up of 15 amino acids. The germline V gene has CDR1 SGHDT and CDR2 YYEEEE. In nucleotides, the CDR3 is TGTGCCAGCAGCCCGGGACTAGCGGCCTACAATGAGCAGTTCTTC. It specifies CASSPGLAAYNEQFF.

This clonotype occurred a few times. This chain joins TRBV6-1 and TRBJ1-2; a possible D gene is TRBD1 (5 bases). There are 12 residues in the CDR3. Trimming left V 7 bases short and J 8 bases short, with 14 bases between. In germline, CDR1 is MNHNS, CDR2 SASEGT. CDR3: CASKTRGGGYTF. The CDR3 nucleotides are TGTGCCAGCAAGACAAGGGGCGGCGGCTACACCTTC.

This clonotype was seen at least ten times. The gene calls are TRBV30 and TRBJ2-1; D perhaps matches TRBD1 (8 bases). Germline-derived CDR1 and CDR2 are GTSNPN and SVGIG (reference sequence). Trimming pared 6 bases from V and 10 bases from J, leaving 22 bases between. This CDR3 spans 14 amino acids. Here the CDR3 DNA reads TGTGCCTGTCAGGGGGCGGGAGAGTTGCGAGAGCAGTTCTTC. It yields the protein CACQGAGELREQFF. The entire variable domain, with the rest obtained from reference TRBV30 and TRBJ2-1, is as follows: SQTIHQWPATLVQPVGSPLSLECTVEGTSNPNLYWYRQAAGRGLQLLFYSVGIGQISSEVPQNLSASRPQDRQFILSSKKLLLSDSGFYLCACQGAGELREQFFGPGTRLTVL.

This clonotype has ten or more counts. The chain carries TRBV24-1 and TRBJ2-1, with TRBD2 identical over 7 bases. The CDR3 has 16 residues. The germline V gene encodes CDR1 KGHDR and CDR2 SFDVKD. V trimming: 1 base; J trimming: 5 bases; junction bases outside the gene matches: 7. This CDR3 reads CATSDLGSGPNNEQFF. Here the CDR3 DNA reads TGTGCCACCAGTGATTTAGGTAGCGGGCCAAACAATGAGCAGTTCTTC.

This clonotype came up many times. V usage is TRBV20-1 and J usage is TRBJ2-1; D unclear. With 1 base removed from V and 8 bases from J, the gap between germline ends came to 9 bases. Germline V gene lookup returns CDR1 DFQATT and CDR2 SNEGSKA (reference sequence). The CDR3 runs 12 residues. The CDR3 loop reads CSARVGRDEQFF. CDR3 DNA sequence: TGCAGTGCTAGAGTGGGAAGGGATGAGCAGTTCTTC.